The 23 T cell receptor beta chains below come from one sample, sequenced in a study of cytomegalovirus exposure and HLA in healthy donors. Vbeta (60) and Jbeta (13) primers were used in the PCR. Repertoires were generated with immunoSEQ multiplex PCR, while TCRdb's copy carries only in-frame clones and drops some. This repertoire comprises tens of thousands of clones; its ten largest clones make up 1.5%. The sample consisted of PBMCs. The receptors derive from a woman in her sixties in good health and CMV-seronegative.

Turning to this clone: An end of the junction does not agree with germline; a read error may underlie this. This chain's CDR3 is CAGSPLLLAGDLYEQYF. CDR3 coding DNA: TGTGCCGGCAGCCCACTCCTTCTAGCGGGAGATTTGTACGAGCAGTACTTC. This chain connects TRBV5-6 to TRBJ2-7, with 10 bases identical to TRBD2. The CDR3 runs to 17 residues. Germline values: CDR1 SGHDT, CDR2 YYEEEE.

This chain links TRBV14 with TRBJ2-7, with D maybe TRBD1 (5 bases). The CDR3 runs 15 residues. V was shortened by 0 bases and J by 5 bases, with 14 bases between the two germline ends. CDR1 is SGHDN and CDR2 is FVKESK in the germline V gene. CDR3 sequence: CASSQDRGPAHEQYF. CDR3 nucleotide sequence: TGTGCCAGCAGCCAAGATAGGGGCCCGGCCCACGAGCAGTACTTC.

The chain combines TRBV7-9 with TRBJ2-5; 12 bases are shared with TRBD2. This CDR3 is built from 17 residues. Trimming at V came to 3 bases and at J to 4 bases, leaving 9 bases not matched to a gene. Germline loops: CDR1 SEHNR, CDR2 FQNEAQ (reference sequence). The CDR3 protein is CASSFPSGRAVLETQYF. The CDR3 DNA follows: TGTGCCAGCAGCTTTCCTAGCGGGAGGGCCGTATTAGAGACCCAGTACTTC.

The V gene is TRBV2, the J gene TRBJ2-1; TRBD2 aligns across 7 bases. The CDR3 length is 14 residues. J lost 0 bases, V lost 6 bases, and 2 bases had no gene match. Germline V lookup: CDR1 SNHLY, CDR2 FYNNEI. The CDR3 sequence: CASRGGSSYNEQFF. The CDR3 DNA sequence: TGTGCCAGCAGGGGCGGGAGCTCCTACAATGAGCAGTTCTTC.

The chain joins TRBV7-9 to TRBJ2-5, with a tentative D call TRBD1 (6 bases). Germline CDR1 SEHNR, CDR2 FQNEAQ (reference sequence). Trimming shortened V by 4 bases and J by 10 bases, and 13 bases separated the two germline ends. This CDR3 region has 12 residues. The chain's CDR3 is CASSSGTPSQYF. The CDR3 DNA sequence: TGTGCCAGCAGCTCAGGGACACCCAGCCAGTACTTC.

J is TRBJ2-1 and V is TRBV2; TRBD2 aligns across 13 bases. Germline V gives CDR1 SNHLY, CDR2 FYNNEI. Trimming cost V 4 bases and J 8 bases; bases outside gene matches: 8. The CDR3 is 16 amino acids. The DNA of the CDR3 is TGTGCCAGCAGTGGGGTACTAGCGGGAGGGCCCCATGAGCAGTTCTTC. This codes for CASSGVLAGGPHEQFF.

The chain recombines TRBV28 with TRBJ2-7, with D possibly being TRBD2 (5 bases). The V gene's germline CDR1 is MDHEN and CDR2 SYDVKM. The CDR3 is 13 residues long. V was pared by 4 bases and J by 0 bases, with 7 bases between. For the CDR3, the DNA is TGTGCCAGCAGTTCTCGGGACTCCTACGAGCAGTACTTC. Amino acid sequence: CASSSRDSYEQYF.

The V call is TRBV6-6, the J call TRBJ2-3; 9 positions match TRBD1. From germline, CDR1 is MNHNY and CDR2 SVGAGI (reference sequence). This CDR3 has 15 residues. V lost 2 bases, J lost 4 bases, and 4 bases stayed unmatched. The CDR3 here is CASSYRTGAADTQYF. The DNA for the CDR3 is TGTGCCAGCAGTTACAGGACAGGGGCGGCAGATACGCAGTATTTT.

The chain is built from TRBV11-2 and TRBJ2-3, with 8 bases aligning to TRBD2. There are 15 residues in the CDR3. V was pared by 3 bases and J by 2 bases, with 4 bases of the junction left unmatched. CDR1 and CDR2 (germline): SGHAT, FQNNGV. The CDR3 DNA sequence: TGTGCCAGCAGCTTTGAAGCGGGGGCCACAGATACGCAGTATTTT. This gives the protein CASSFEAGATDTQYF. Full variable domain (rest looked up from reference TRBV11-2 and TRBJ2-3): EAGVAQSPRYKIIEKRQSVAFWCNPISGHATLYWYQQILGQGPKLLIQFQNNGVVDDSQLPKDRFSAERLKGVDSTLKIQPAKLEDSAVYLCASSFEAGATDTQYFGPGTRLTVL.

This rearrangement joins TRBV11-1 to TRBJ2-5, with a possible D match to TRBD1 (6 bases). Looked up from germline, CDR1 is SGHAT and CDR2 is FQDESV (reference sequence). Between the trimmed V and J ends, which lost 6 bases and 5 bases, there was a span of 19 bases. CDR3 size: 15 residues. The CDR3 loop reads CASRLGQGSQETQYF. CDR3 nucleotide sequence: TGTGCCAGCAGACTTGGTCAGGGGAGTCAGGAGACCCAGTACTTC.

The CDR3 protein is CASSIFLQARNTEAFF. Written as DNA, the CDR3 is TGTGCCAGTAGTATATTTCTACAGGCCCGGAACACTGAAGCTTTCTTT. The chain links TRBV19 to TRBJ1-1; possibly TRBD1 for D (5 bases). This CDR3 region has 16 residues. Trimming took off 2 bases at V and 1 base at J, with 14 bases between the two ends. Germline V gives CDR1 LNHDA, CDR2 SQIVND (reference sequence).

The rearrangement uses TRBV5-1 and TRBJ2-1; TRBD2 matches 8 bases. The germline V gene has CDR1 SGHRS and CDR2 YFSETQ. With V trimmed by 4 bases and J by 3 bases, 12 bases remained unmatched. The CDR3 covers 17 residues. The CDR3 DNA reads as TGCGCCAGCAGCCTTAATGCTAGCGGGCTGAACTACAATGAGCAGTTCTTC. Protein: CASSLNASGLNYNEQFF.

This chain uses TRBV7-9 with TRBJ2-5; 10 nucleotides line up with TRBD2. The junction had 11 bases not matched to a gene; V was cut back by 1 base and J by 6 bases. The CDR3 totals 17 residues. From germline, CDR1 is SEHNR and CDR2 FQNEAQ (reference sequence). The CDR3 reads CASSLERLAGVKKTQYF. Here the CDR3 DNA reads TGTGCCAGCAGCTTAGAGAGGCTAGCGGGAGTTAAAAAGACCCAGTACTTC.

The chain carries TRBV30 and TRBJ1-1, with D uncertain. The CDR3 sequence is 13 residues long. V gave up 0 bases and J gave up 11 bases, with 16 bases separating them. From germline, CDR1 is GTSNPN and CDR2 SVGIG (reference sequence). The CDR3 DNA reads as TGTGCCTGGAGTGTATCCGGACTTTCGTCCGCTTTCTTT. Its translation is CAWSVSGLSSAFF. Variable domain in full (rest from reference TRBV30 and TRBJ1-1): SQTIHQWPATLVQPVGSPLSLECTVEGTSNPNLYWYRQAAGRGLQLLFYSVGIGQISSEVPQNLSASRPQDRQFILSSKKLLLSDSGFYLCAWSVSGLSSAFFGQGTRLTVV.

This chain uses TRBV9 with TRBJ2-3, with D hard to call. The CDR3 loop spans 16 amino acids. The V gene's germline CDR1 is SGDLS and CDR2 YYNGEE. V lost 3 bases and J lost 6, with 20 bases in between. The CDR3: CASSEAADVAYDTQYF. Written as DNA, the CDR3 is TGTGCCAGCAGCGAGGCGGCGGATGTAGCCTATGATACGCAGTATTTT. The full variable domain, with the rest looked up from reference TRBV9 and TRBJ2-3, is DSGVTQTPKHLITATGQRVTLRCSPRSGDLSVYWYQQSLDQGLQFLIQYYNGEERAKGNILERFSAQQFPDLHSELNLSSLELGDSALYFCASSEAADVAYDTQYFGPGTRLTVL.

The CDR3 DNA reads TGTGCCACCAGCAGAGGAGGACAGGGGGAGACCCAGTACTTC. This encodes CATSRGGQGETQYF. V usage is TRBV15 and J usage is TRBJ2-5; 9 nucleotides line up with TRBD1. The trim removed 1 base at V and 5 bases at J, leaving 2 bases unmatched. CDR3 length: 14 residues. CDR1 and CDR2 from the germline V gene are LNHNV and YYDKDF (reference sequence).

The chain links TRBV5-1 to TRBJ2-7, with D possibly TRBD2 on 6 matching bases. CDR1 is SGHRS, CDR2 YFSETQ, per germline. This CDR3 region has 14 residues. The ends were cut back, 4 bases at V and 0 bases at J, with 11 bases in the middle. CDR3 coding DNA: TGCGCCAGCAGCCGGGGAGGAGGCTCCTACGAGCAGTACTTC. It yields the protein CASSRGGGSYEQYF. The full variable domain, with the rest looked up from reference TRBV5-1 and TRBJ2-7, is KAGVTQTPRYLIKTRGQQVTLSCSPISGHRSVSWYQQTPGQGLQFLFEYFSETQRNKGNFPGRFSGRQFSNSRSEMNVSTLELGDSALYLCASSRGGGSYEQYFGPGTRLTVT.

J is TRBJ1-1 and V is TRBV7-2; TRBD1 matches 7 bases. The length of the CDR3 is 16 residues. Germline V gene data show CDR1 as SGHTA and CDR2 as FQGNSA. Germline trimming cut 2 bases from V and 4 bases from J; bases unmatched to any gene: 10. Written as DNA, the CDR3 is TGTGCCAGCAGCTTAATAGGAGGGGGCGCCGGCACTGAAGCTTTCTTT. Translating gives CASSLIGGGAGTEAFF.

V is TRBV19 and J is TRBJ2-6, with 10 bases matching TRBD1. Trimming took 3 bases from V and 1 from J; bases not matched to a gene: 15. Germline CDR1 and CDR2: LNHDA and SQIVND (reference sequence). The CDR3 is 21 residues long. The CDR3 sequence is CASSMGRGQGPPGSGANVLTF. CDR3 bases: TGTGCCAGTAGTATGGGGCGGGGACAGGGGCCACCCGGTTCTGGGGCCAACGTCCTGACTTTC. The full variable domain, in which reference TRBV19 and TRBJ2-6 provide the parts outside the CDR3, is DGGITQSPKYLFRKEGQNVTLSCEQNLNHDAMYWYRQDPGQGLRLIYYSQIVNDFQKGDIAEGYSVSREKKESFPLTVTSAQKNPTAFYLCASSMGRGQGPPGSGANVLTFGAGSRLTVL.

This chain links TRBV2 with TRBJ1-5; 8 bases agree with TRBD1. The germline CDR1 and CDR2 sequences are SNHLY and FYNNEI. Trimming cost V 7 bases and J 3 bases; bases outside gene matches: 2. The CDR3 contains 13 residues. CDR3 sequence reads: CASNQGANQPQHF. CDR3 sequence (DNA): TGTGCCAGCAATCAGGGGGCCAATCAGCCCCAGCATTTT.

Here the CDR3 DNA reads TGCGCCAGCAGCCAAGAAGCCGGGACAGGGGTCTCCTACGAGCAGTACTTC. Translated, it gives CASSQEAGTGVSYEQYF. The V gene is TRBV4-3, the J gene TRBJ2-7; 10 bases map to TRBD1. The CDR3 spans 17 residues. From germline, CDR1 is LGHNA and CDR2 YSLEER. V shed 0 bases and J 0 bases; nucleotides not matched to a gene: 5.

The V call is TRBV6-6, the J call TRBJ1-2; TRBD1 might be the D (5 bases). Trimming shortened V by 5 bases and J by 8 bases, and 12 bases separated the two germline ends. CDR1 MNHNY and CDR2 SVGAGI come from the germline V gene (reference sequence). The CDR3 has 12 amino acids. The CDR3 spells CASSRPREGYTF. CDR3 coding DNA: TGTGCCAGCAGTCGCCCCAGGGAAGGCTACACCTTC.

The rearrangement uses TRBV6-5 and TRBJ2-7; 8 bases are a match to TRBD1. Germline CDR1 and CDR2: MNHEY and SVGAGI. V was clipped by 4 bases and J by 4 bases; unmatched bases: 3. This CDR3 has 13 amino acids. Here the CDR3 DNA reads TGTGCCAGCAGTTTGACAGGGGTGTACGAGCAGTACTTC. Its translation: CASSLTGVYEQYF.